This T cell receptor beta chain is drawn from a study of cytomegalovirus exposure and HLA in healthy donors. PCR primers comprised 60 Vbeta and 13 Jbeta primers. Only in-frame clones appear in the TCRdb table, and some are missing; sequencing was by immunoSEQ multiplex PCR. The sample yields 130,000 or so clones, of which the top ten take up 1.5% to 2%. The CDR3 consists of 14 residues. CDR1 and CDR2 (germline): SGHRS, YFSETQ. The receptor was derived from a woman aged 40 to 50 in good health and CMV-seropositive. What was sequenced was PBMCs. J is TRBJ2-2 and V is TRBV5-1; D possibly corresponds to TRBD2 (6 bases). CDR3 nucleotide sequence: TGCGCGGGTAGTGAGGGAGGAACCACCGGGGAGCTGTTTTTT. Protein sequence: CAGSEGGTTGELFF.